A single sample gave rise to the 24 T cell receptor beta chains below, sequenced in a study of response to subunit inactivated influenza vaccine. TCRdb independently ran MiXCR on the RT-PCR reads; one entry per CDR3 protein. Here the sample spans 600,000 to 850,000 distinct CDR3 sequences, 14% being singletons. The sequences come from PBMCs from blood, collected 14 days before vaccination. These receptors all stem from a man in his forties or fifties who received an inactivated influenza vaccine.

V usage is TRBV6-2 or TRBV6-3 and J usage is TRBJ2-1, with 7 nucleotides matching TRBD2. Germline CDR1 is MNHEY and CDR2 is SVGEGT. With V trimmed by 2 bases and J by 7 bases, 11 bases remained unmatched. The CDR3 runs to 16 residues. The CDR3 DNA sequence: TGTGCCAGCAGTTACCCCCTAGCGGAACCCAAAAATGAGCAGTTCTTC. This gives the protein CASSYPLAEPKNEQFF.

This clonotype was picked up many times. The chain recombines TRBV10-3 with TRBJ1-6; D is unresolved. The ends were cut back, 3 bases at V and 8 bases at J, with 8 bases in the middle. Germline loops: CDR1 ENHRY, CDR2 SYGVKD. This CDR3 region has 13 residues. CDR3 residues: CAISEARDSPLHF. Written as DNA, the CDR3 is TGTGCCATCAGTGAAGCCCGGGATTCACCCCTCCACTTT.

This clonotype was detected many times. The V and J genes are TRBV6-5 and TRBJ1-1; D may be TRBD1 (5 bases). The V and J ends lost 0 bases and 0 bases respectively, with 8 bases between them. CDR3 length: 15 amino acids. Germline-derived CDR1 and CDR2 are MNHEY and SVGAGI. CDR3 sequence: CASSYSGGMNTEAFF. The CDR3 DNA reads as TGTGCCAGCAGTTACTCGGGGGGAATGAACACTGAAGCTTTCTTT.

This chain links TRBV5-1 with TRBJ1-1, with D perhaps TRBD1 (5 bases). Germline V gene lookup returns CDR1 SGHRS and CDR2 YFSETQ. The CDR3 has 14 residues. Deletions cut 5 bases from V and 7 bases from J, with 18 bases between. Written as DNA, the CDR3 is TGCGCCAGCAGTCATCGCAGGGAGCTCGGTGAAGCTTTCTTT. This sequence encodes CASSHRRELGEAFF.

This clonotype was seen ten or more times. CDR3 DNA: TGTGCCAGCAGCTCCCGGGGGTCGACCCAGTACTTC. It codes for CASSSRGSTQYF. The rearrangement uses TRBV12-3 or TRBV12-4 and TRBJ2-5; tentatively, D is TRBD2 (6 bases). Trimming took off 6 bases at V and 7 bases at J, with 12 bases between the two ends. CDR3 length: 12 amino acids.

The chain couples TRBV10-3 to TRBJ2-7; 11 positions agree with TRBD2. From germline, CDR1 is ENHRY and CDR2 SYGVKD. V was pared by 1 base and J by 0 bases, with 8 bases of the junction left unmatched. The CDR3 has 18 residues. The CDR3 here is CAISELLAGVGVSYEQYF. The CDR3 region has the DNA TGTGCCATCAGTGAGTTACTAGCGGGAGTGGGGGTCTCCTACGAGCAGTACTTC.

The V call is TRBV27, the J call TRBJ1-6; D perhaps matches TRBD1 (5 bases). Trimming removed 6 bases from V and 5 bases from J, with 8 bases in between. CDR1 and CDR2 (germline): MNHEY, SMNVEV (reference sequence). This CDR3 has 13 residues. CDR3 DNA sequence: TGTGCCAGCAGGGGGCAGGATAATTCACCCCTCCACTTT. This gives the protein CASRGQDNSPLHF.

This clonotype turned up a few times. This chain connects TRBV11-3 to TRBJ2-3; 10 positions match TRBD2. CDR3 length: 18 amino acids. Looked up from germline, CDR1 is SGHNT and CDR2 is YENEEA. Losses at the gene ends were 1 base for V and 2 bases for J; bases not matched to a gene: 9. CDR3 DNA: TGTGCCAGCAGCTTAGTGTCGGCTAGCGGGGGATCCACAGATACGCAGTATTTT. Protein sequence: CASSLVSASGGSTDTQYF.

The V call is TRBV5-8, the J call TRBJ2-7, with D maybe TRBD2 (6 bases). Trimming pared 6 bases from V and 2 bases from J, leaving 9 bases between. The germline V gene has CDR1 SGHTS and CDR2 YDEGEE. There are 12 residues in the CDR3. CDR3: CASTRTTYEQYF. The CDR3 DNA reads TGTGCCAGCACTAGGACTACCTACGAGCAGTACTTC.

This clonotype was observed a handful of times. CDR3 DNA: TGTGCCAGTAGTATACAGGGAACGCCGAACACCGGGGAGCTGTTTTTT. Amino acids: CASSIQGTPNTGELFF. The J gene is TRBJ2-2, the V gene TRBV19; tentative D call: TRBD1 (5 bases). V lost 2 bases to trimming and J lost 0 bases, with 10 bases between them. CDR3 size: 16 residues. Germline V CDR1 and CDR2: LNHDA, SQIVND (reference sequence).

The CDR3 coding sequence is TGTGCCAGCAGTGAATGGAGCGGGAGTAATGAGCAGTTCTTC. Translation: CASSEWSGSNEQFF. The V gene is TRBV2, the J gene TRBJ2-1; 8 bases align to TRBD2. V shed 2 bases, J shed 7 bases, and the junction held 4 bases outside the gene matches. This CDR3 is built from 14 residues. Germline assignment: CDR1 SNHLY and CDR2 FYNNEI. Using reference TRBV2 and TRBJ2-1 for the parts outside the CDR3, the full variable domain is EPEVTQTPSHQVTQMGQEVILRCVPISNHLYFYWYRQILGQKVEFLVSFYNNEISEKSEIFDDQFSVERPDGSNFTLKIRSTKLEDSAMYFCASSEWSGSNEQFFGPGTRLTVL.

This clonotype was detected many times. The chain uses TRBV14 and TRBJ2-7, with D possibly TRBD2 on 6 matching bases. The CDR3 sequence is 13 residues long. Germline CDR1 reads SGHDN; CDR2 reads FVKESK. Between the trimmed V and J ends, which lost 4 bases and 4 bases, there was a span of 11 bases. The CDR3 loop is CASSPFGGYEQYF. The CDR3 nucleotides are TGTGCCAGCAGCCCCTTCGGGGGATACGAGCAGTACTTC. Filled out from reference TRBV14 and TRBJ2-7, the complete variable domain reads EAGVTQFPSHSVIEKGQTVTLRCDPISGHDNLYWYRRVMGKEIKFLLHFVKESKQDESGMPNNRFLAERTGGTYSTLKVQPAELEDSGVYFCASSPFGGYEQYFGPGTRLTVT.

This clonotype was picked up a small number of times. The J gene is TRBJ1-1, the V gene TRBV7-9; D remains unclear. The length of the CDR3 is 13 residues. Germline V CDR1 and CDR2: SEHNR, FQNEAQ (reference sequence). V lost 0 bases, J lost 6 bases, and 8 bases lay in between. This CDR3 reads CASSLATESEAFF. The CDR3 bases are TGTGCCAGCAGCTTAGCCACAGAGTCTGAAGCTTTCTTT.

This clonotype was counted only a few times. The CDR3 here is CAGGLANTSYEQYF. The CDR3 nucleotides are TGTGCCGGAGGACTAGCCAACACTTCCTACGAGCAGTACTTC. The genes are TRBV14 and TRBJ2-7; TRBD2 matches 8 bases. Germline CDR1 reads SGHDN; CDR2 reads FVKESK. This CDR3 region has 14 residues. Germline trimming cut 11 bases from V and 1 base from J; bases unmatched to any gene: 10.

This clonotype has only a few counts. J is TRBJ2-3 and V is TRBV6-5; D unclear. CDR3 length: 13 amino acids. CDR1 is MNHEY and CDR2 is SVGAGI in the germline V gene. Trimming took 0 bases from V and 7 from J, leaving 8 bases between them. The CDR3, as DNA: TGTGCCAGCAGTTACTCCCGGGTCAATACGCAGTATTTT. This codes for CASSYSRVNTQYF.

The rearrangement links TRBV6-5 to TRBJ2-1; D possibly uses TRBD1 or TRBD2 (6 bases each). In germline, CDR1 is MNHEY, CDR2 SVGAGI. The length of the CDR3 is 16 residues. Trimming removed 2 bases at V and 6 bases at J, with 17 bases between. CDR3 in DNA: TGTGCCAGCAGTTACCGGAAGGGGGGCTTAGTCAATGAGCAGTTCTTC. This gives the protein CASSYRKGGLVNEQFF.

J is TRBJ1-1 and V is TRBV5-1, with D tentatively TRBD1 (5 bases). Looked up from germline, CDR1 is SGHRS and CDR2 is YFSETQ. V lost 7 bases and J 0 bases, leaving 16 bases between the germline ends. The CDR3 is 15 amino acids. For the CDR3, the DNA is TGCGCCAGCCGCCGGGGGACCACCATGAACACTGAAGCTTTCTTT. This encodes CASRRGTTMNTEAFF.

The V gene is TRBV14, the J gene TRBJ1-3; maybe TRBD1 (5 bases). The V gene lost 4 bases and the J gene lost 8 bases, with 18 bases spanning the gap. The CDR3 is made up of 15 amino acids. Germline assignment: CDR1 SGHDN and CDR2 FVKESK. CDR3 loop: CASSRGALGPYTIYF. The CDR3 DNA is TGTGCCAGCAGCCGCGGGGCTTTGGGCCCCTACACCATATATTTT.

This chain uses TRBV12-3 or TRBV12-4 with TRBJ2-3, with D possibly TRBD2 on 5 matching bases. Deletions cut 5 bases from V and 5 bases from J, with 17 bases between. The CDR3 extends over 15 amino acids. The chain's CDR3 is CASSRGYLREDTQYF. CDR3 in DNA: TGTGCCAGCAGTCGAGGGTATTTACGGGAAGATACGCAGTATTTT.

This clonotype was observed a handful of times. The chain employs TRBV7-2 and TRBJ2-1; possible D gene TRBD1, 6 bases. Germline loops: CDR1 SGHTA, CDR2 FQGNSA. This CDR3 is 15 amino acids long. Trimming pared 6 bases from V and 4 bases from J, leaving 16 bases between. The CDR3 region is CASRETGILYNEQFF. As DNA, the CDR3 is TGTGCCAGCAGGGAGACAGGAATCTTATACAATGAGCAGTTCTTC.

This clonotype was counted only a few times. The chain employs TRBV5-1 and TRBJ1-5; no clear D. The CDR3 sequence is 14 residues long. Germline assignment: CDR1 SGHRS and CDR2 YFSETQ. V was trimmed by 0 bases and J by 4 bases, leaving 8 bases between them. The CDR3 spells CASSLVSGNQPQHF. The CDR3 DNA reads TGCGCCAGCAGCTTGGTTTCGGGTAATCAGCCCCAGCATTTT.

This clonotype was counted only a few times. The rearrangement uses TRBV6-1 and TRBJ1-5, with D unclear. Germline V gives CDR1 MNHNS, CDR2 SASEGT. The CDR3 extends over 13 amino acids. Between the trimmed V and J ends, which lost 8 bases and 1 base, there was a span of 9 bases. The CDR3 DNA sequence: TGTGCCAGCTTGGACGCCAGCAATCAGCCCCAGCATTTT. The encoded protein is CASLDASNQPQHF.

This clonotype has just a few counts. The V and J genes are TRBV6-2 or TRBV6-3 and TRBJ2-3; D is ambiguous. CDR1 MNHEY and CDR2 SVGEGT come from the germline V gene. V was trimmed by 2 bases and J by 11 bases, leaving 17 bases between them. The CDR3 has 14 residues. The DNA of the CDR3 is TGTGCCAGCAGTTACAGTGATCATCGTCATGGGCAGTATTTT. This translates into CASSYSDHRHGQYF.

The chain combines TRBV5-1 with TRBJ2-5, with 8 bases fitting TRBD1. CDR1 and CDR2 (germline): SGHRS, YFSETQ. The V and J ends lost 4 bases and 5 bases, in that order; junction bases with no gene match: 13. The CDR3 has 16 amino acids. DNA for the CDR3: TGCGCCAGCAGCCCGGGACAGGAGGATATCGGGGAGACCCAGTACTTC. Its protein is CASSPGQEDIGETQYF. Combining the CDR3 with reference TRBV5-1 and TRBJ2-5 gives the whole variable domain KAGVTQTPRYLIKTRGQQVTLSCSPISGHRSVSWYQQTPGQGLQFLFEYFSETQRNKGNFPGRFSGRQFSNSRSEMNVSTLELGDSALYLCASSPGQEDIGETQYFGPGTRLLVL.